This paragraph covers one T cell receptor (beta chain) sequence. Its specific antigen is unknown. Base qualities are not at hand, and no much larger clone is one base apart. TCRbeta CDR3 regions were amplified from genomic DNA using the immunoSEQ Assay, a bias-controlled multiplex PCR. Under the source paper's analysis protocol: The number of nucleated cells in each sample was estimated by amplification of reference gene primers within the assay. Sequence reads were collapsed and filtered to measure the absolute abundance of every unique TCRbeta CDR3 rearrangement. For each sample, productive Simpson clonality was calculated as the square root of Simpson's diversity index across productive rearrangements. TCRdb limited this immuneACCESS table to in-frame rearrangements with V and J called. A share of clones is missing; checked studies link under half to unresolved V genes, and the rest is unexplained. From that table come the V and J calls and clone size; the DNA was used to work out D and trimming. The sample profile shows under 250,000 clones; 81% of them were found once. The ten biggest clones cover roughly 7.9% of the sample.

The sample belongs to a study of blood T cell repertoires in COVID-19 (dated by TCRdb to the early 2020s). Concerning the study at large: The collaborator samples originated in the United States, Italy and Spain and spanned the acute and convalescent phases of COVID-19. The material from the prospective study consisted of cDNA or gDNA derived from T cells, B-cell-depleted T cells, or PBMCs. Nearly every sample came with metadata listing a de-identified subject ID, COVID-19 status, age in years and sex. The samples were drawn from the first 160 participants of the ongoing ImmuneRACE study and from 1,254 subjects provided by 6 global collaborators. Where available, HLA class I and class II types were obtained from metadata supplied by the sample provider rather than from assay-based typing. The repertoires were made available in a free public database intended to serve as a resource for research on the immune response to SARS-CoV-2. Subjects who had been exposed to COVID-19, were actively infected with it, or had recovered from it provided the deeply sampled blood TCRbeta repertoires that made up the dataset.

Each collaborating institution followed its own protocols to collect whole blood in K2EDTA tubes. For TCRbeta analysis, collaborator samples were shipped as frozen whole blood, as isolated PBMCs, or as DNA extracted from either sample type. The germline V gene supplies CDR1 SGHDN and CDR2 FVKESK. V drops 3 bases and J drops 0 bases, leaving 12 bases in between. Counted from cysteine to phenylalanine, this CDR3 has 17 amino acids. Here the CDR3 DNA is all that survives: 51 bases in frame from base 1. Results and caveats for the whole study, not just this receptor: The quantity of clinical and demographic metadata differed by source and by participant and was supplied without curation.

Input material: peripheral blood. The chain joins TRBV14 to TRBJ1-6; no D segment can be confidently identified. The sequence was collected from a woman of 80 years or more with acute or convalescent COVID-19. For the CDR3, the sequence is CASSHLMAGSYNSPLHF. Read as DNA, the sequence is TGTGCCAGCAGCCACCTGATGGCGGGCTCCTATAATTCACCCCTCCACTTT.